This T cell receptor beta chain derives from a study of blood T cell repertoires in COVID-19. Study context: From the United States, Italy and Spain came samples of acute and convalescent COVID-19. T cells, B-cell-depleted T cells, or PBMCs provided the cDNA or gDNA that served as material.

Original processing methods: Estimated nucleated cell counts came from reference gene primer amplification. Some clones are missing from TCRdb's copy, which holds only in-frame ones; the method was immunoSEQ multiplex PCR. For V, J and clone size, that table is used; D and trimming come from the DNA. Of some 220,000 clones in the sample, 75% to 90% were seen once. While infection was still active, Seattle patients were enrolled and then followed longitudinally. The CDR3 totals 16 residues. The V end lost 5 bases, the J end lost 1 base, and 15 bases lay between the germline ends. Per the germline V gene, CDR1 is LNHDA and CDR2 is SQIVND (reference sequence).

J is TRBJ1-5 and V is TRBV19; weak D call: TRBD1 (5 bases). This sequence originates from a woman in her 70s with COVID-19, enrolled during active disease. Specimen: peripheral blood. The CDR3 nucleotides are TGTGCCAGTAGTCCCCGAGGAGGGGACAGCAATCAGCCCCAGCATTTT. Translated: CASSPRGGDSNQPQHF.